The 7 T cell receptor beta chains presented below share a single source sample, sequenced in a study of monozygotic twins with inflammatory bowel disease. From the 5' RACE reads, TCRdb lists one entry per CDR3 protein and no DNA. Recorded for this sample: approximately 330,000 distinct CDR3 sequences. The sequencing sample was made of blood. Source of these receptors: a human donor with ulcerative colitis or Crohn's disease, or a healthy co-twin of an affected twin (not recorded which).

J is TRBJ1-5 and V is TRBV21-1; TCRdb's D call of TRBD1 is untestable without DNA. TRBV21-1 is an annotated pseudogene. The CDR3 length is 21 residues. Here the CDR3 reads CASSKALWGQGAQPQIQPQHF.

The CDR3 loop is CSVEAQGGGYTF. This chain links TRBV29-1 with TRBJ1-2; TCRdb's D gene call, TRBD1, goes unchecked for lack of DNA. The CDR3 sequence is 12 residues long. Germline CDR1 reads SQVTM; CDR2 reads ANQGSEA.

The CDR3 spells CASSNRTHSGNTIYF. V is TRBV5-6 and J is TRBJ1-3; without DNA, the TCRdb call of TRBD1 cannot be checked. Germline V CDR1 and CDR2: SGHDT, YYEEEE. The CDR3 contains 15 residues.

The genes are TRBV4-1 and TRBJ2-7; TCRdb's D gene call, TRBD1, goes unchecked for lack of DNA. From germline, CDR1 is MGHRA and CDR2 YSYEKL. This CDR3 region has 16 residues. The CDR3 here is CASSQDGGRWTYEQYF.

The rearrangement joins TRBV10-1 to TRBJ2-3; the TCRdb D gene call, TRBD1, has no DNA to confirm it. This CDR3 comprises 16 residues. Germline CDR1 WNHNN, CDR2 SYGVQD (reference sequence). The chain's CDR3 is CASSEEGTGVTATQYF.

The CDR3: CASSQGGENEQFF. The J gene is TRBJ2-1, the V gene TRBV3-1; TCRdb's D call of TRBD2 is untestable without DNA. The germline gives CDR1 LGHDT, CDR2 YNNKEL (reference sequence). The CDR3 consists of 13 residues.

The V gene is TRBV20-1, the J gene TRBJ2-3; TCRdb proposes TRBD2, but this gene call is untestable without DNA. The CDR3 spans 14 residues. From germline, CDR1 is DFQATT and CDR2 SNEGSKA (reference sequence). CDR3 amino acids: CSARRGSPTDTQYF.